The text below deals with one T cell receptor beta chain. This specimen comes from a study of blood T cell repertoires in COVID-19. Study information: The United States, Italy and Spain provided the acute and convalescent COVID-19 samples. T cells, B-cell-depleted T cells, or PBMCs provided the cDNA or gDNA that served as material.

V shed 4 bases and J shed 2 bases, with 10 bases lying between them. CDR1 and CDR2 from the germline V gene are SEHNR and FQNEAQ (reference sequence). The CDR3 spans 14 residues. How the authors handled the data: Amplifying reference gene primers gave estimates of nucleated cell counts. This table comes from immunoSEQ multiplex PCR, and its TCRdb copy is limited to in-frame clones, with some not included. The V and J calls and clone size come from that table; D and trimming were worked out from the DNA. The table lists about 59,000 clones, around 80% of them singletons. The specimen was peripheral blood. This TCR came from a human donor in a cohort sampled during active COVID-19. The chain uses TRBV7-9 and TRBJ2-3; D perhaps matches TRBD2 (6 bases). DNA for the CDR3: TGTGCCAGCAGCTATAGCGGATCCACAGATACGCAGTATTTT. As protein: CASSYSGSTDTQYF.